The TCR beta chain described here comes from a study of OX40 agonist ivuxolimab in advanced cancers. The CDR3 contains 14 residues. The V end was cut by 0 bases, the J end by 3 bases, with 9 bases between. Germline CDR1 reads MNHEY; CDR2 reads SVGAGI. The data were produced by immunoSEQ multiplex PCR, yet TCRdb's version contains in-frame clones alone and is incomplete. This table holds 75,000 to 100,000 clones, over 75% found once. The sequencing used CD4+ or CD8+ T cells sorted from blood, collected in a trial of the OX40 agonist ivuxolimab. The receptor comes from an adult with an advanced solid tumor such as melanoma, head and neck, liver or kidney cancer. This chain connects TRBV6-5 to TRBJ2-7, with D unclear. CDR3 nucleotide sequence: TGTGCCAGCAGTTACTCGGCCAGGAACTACGAGCAGTACTTC. Encoded protein: CASSYSARNYEQYF.